This TCR beta chain was found in a study of blood T cell repertoires in COVID-19. Study-level information: Researchers got acute and convalescent COVID-19 samples from the United States, Italy and Spain. T cells, B-cell-depleted T cells, or PBMCs supplied cDNA or gDNA.

As originally analysed: Estimated nucleated cell counts came from reference gene primer amplification. The assay was immunoSEQ multiplex PCR, and TCRdb's table has in-frame clones only and misses some. Clonal size and the V and J genes are those of that table, whereas D and trimming came from the DNA. This repertoire shows roughly 260,000 clones, around 90% found once; its top ten account for over 4%. Specimen: peripheral blood. The receptor comes from a man in his sixties who had recovered from COVID-19.

The CDR3 nucleotides are TGCGCCAGCAGCGGGACAATCCTTGATAGCAATCAGCCCCAGCATTTT. Its protein is CASSGTILDSNQPQHF. The chain couples TRBV4-1 to TRBJ1-5, with D perhaps matching TRBD1 (6 bases). Germline assignment: CDR1 MGHRA and CDR2 YSYEKL. CDR3 size: 16 residues. V lost 5 bases to trimming and J lost 0 bases, with 14 bases between them.